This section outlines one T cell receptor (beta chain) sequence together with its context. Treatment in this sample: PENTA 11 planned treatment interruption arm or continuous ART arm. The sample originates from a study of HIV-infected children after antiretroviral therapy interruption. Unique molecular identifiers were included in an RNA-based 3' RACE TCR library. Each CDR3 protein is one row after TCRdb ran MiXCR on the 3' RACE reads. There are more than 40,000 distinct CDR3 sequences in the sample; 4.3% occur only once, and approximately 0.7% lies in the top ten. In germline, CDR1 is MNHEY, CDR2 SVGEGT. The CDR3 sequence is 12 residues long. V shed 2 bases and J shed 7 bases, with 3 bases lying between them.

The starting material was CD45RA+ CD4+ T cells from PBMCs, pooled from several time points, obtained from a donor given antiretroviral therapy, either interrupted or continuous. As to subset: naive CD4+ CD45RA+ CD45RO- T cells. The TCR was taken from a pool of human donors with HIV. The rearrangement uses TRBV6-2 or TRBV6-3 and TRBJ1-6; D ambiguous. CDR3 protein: CASSYPNSPLHF. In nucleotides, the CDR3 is TGTGCCAGCAGTTACCCGAATTCACCCCTCCACTTT.